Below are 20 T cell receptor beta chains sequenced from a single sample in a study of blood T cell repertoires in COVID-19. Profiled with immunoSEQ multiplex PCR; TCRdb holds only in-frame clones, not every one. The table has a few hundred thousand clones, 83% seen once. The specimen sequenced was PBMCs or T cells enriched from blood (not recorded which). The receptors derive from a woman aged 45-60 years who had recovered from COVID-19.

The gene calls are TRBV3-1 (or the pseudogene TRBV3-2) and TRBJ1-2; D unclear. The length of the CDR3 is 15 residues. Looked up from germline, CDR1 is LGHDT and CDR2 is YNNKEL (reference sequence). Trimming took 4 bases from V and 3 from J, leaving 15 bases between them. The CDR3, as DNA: TGTGCCAGCAGCCCCCGTTTGGCTGCGGACTATGGCTACACCTTC. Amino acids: CASSPRLAADYGYTF.

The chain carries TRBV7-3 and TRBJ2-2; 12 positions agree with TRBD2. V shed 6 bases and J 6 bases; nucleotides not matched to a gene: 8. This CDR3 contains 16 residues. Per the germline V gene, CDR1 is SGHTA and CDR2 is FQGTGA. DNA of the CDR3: TGTGCCAGCAGTCGTGCCGGGACTAGCGGGTCCGGGGAGCTGTTTTTT. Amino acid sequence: CASSRAGTSGSGELFF.

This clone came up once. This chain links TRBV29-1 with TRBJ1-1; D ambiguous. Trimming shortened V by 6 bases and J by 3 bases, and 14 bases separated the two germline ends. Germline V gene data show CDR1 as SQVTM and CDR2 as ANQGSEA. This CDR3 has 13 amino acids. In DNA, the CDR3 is TGCAGCGTCCTTCTAGCGCCGTACACTGAAGCTTTCTTT. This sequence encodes CSVLLAPYTEAFF.

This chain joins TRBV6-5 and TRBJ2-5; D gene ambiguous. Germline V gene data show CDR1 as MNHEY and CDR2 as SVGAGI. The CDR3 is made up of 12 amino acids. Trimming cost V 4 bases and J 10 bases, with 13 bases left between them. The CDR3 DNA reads TGTGCCAGCAGTTTTAGCCAGACGGGCCAGTACTTC. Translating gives CASSFSQTGQYF.

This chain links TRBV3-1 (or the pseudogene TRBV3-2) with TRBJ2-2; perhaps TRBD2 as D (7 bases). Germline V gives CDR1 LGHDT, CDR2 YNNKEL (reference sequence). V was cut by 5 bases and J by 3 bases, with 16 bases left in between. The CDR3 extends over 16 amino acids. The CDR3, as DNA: TGTGCCAGCAGCAGGCTGTTAGGGGGGGACACCGGGGAGCTGTTTTTT. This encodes CASSRLLGGDTGELFF.

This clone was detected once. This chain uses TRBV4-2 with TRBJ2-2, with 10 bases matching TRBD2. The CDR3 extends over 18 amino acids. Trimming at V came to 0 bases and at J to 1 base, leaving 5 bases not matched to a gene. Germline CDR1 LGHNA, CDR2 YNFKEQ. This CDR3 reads CASSQEGRTSGNTGELFF. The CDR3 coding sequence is TGTGCCAGCAGCCAAGAGGGGAGGACTAGCGGGAACACCGGGGAGCTGTTTTTT.

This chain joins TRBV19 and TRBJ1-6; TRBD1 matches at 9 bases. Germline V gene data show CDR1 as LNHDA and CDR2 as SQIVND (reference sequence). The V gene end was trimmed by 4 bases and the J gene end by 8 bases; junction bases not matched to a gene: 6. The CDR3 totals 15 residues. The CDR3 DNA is TGTGCCAGTAGTAGAGAGGGACAGGGTGATTCACCCCTCCACTTT. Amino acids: CASSREGQGDSPLHF.

CDR3 coding DNA: TGTGCCAGCAGCCCTAGGTTGACAGGGATTAACAATGAGCAGTTCTTC. This codes for CASSPRLTGINNEQFF. The rearrangement joins TRBV11-2 to TRBJ2-1, with 7 bases matching TRBD1. Germline-derived CDR1 and CDR2 are SGHAT and FQNNGV. V shed 5 bases and J 5 bases; nucleotides not matched to a gene: 12. There are 16 residues in the CDR3.

The CDR3 region has the DNA TGTGCCAGCAGCCAGGACAGCTCTGGAAACACCATATATTTT. This codes for CASSQDSSGNTIYF. The chain uses TRBV3-1 (or the pseudogene TRBV3-2) and TRBJ1-3; the D gene is possibly TRBD1 (6 bases). V was shortened by 3 bases and J by 0 bases, with 6 bases between the two germline ends. The CDR3 contains 14 residues. Germline V CDR1 and CDR2: LGHDT, YNNKEL (reference sequence).

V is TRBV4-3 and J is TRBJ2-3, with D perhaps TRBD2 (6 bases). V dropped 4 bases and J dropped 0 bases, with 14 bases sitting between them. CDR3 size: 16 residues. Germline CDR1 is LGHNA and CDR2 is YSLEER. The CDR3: CASSRITSPSTDTQYF. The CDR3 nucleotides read TGCGCCAGCAGCCGCATAACTAGCCCTAGCACAGATACGCAGTATTTT.

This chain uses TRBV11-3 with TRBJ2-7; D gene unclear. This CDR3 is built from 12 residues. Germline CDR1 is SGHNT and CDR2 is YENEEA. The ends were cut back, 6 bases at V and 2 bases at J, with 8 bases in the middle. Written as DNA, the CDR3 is TGTGCCAGCAGTTTAAGCCCCTACGAGCAGTACTTC. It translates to CASSLSPYEQYF.

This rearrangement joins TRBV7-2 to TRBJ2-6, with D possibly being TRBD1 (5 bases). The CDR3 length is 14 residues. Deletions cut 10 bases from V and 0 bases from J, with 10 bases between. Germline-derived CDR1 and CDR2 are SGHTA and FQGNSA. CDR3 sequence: CATGPDSGANVLTF. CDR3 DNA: TGTGCCACAGGGCCGGACTCTGGGGCCAACGTCCTGACTTTC. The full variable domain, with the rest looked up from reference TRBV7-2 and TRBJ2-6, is GAGVSQSPSNKVTEKGKDVELRCDPISGHTALYWYRQSLGQGLEFLIYFQGNSAPDKSGLPSDRFSAERTGGSVSTLTIQRTQQEDSAVYLCATGPDSGANVLTFGAGSRLTVL.

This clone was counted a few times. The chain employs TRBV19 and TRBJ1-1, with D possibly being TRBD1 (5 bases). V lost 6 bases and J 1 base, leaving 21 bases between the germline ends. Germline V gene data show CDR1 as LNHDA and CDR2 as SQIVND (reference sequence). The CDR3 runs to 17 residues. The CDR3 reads CASSPLPRGAQNTEAFF. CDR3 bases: TGTGCCAGTAGCCCCCTACCACGCGGGGCCCAGAACACTGAAGCTTTCTTT.

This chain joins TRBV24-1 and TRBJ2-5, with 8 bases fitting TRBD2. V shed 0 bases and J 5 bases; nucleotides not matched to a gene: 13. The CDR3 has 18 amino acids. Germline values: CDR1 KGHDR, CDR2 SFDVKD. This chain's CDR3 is CATSDLHEVAGSLETQYF. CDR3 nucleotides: TGTGCCACCAGTGATTTGCATGAGGTAGCGGGGTCCCTGGAGACCCAGTACTTC.

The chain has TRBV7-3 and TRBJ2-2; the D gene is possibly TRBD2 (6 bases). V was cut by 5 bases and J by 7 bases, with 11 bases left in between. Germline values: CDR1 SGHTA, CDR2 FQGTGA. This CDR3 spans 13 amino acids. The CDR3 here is CASSPRGSGELFF. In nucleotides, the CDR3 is TGTGCCAGCAGCCCCCGGGGGAGCGGGGAGCTGTTTTTT.

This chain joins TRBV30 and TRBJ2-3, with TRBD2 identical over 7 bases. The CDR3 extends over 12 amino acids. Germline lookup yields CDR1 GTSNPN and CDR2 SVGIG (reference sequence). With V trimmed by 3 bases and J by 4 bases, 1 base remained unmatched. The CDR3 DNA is TGTGCCTGGAGGCTAGCGGCAGATACGCAGTATTTT. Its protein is CAWRLAADTQYF.

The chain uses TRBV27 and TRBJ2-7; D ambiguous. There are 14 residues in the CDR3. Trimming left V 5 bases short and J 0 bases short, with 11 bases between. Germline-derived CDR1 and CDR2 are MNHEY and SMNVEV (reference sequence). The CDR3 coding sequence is TGTGCCAGCAGTGCTGAACTCTACTCCTACGAGCAGTACTTC. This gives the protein CASSAELYSYEQYF.

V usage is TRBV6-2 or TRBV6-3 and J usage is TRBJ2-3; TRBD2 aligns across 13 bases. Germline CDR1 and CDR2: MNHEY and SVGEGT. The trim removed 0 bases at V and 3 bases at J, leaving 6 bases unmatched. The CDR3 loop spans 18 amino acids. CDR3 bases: TGTGCCAGCAGTTACTCGACCCAACTAGCGGGAGGGACAGATACGCAGTATTTT. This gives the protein CASSYSTQLAGGTDTQYF.

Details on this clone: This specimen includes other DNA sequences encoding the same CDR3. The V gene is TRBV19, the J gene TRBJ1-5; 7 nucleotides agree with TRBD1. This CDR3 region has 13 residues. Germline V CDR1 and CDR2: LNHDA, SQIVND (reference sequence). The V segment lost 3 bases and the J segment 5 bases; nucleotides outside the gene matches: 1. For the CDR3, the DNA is TGTGCCAGTAGTATCACAGGGGATCAGCCCCAGCATTTT. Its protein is CASSITGDQPQHF. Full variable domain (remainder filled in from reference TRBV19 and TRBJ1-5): DGGITQSPKYLFRKEGQNVTLSCEQNLNHDAMYWYRQDPGQGLRLIYYSQIVNDFQKGDIAEGYSVSREKKESFPLTVTSAQKNPTAFYLCASSITGDQPQHFGDGTRLSIL.

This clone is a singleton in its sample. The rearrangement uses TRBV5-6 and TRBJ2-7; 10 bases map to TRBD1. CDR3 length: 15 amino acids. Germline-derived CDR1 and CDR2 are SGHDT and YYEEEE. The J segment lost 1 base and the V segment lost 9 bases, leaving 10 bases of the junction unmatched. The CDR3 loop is CATQRRDRGSYEQYF. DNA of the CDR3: TGTGCCACACAGAGGAGGGACAGGGGATCCTACGAGCAGTACTTC.